These 10 T cell receptor beta chains share one sample of origin, sequenced in a study of OX40 agonist ivuxolimab in advanced cancers. Data came from immunoSEQ multiplex PCR; TCRdb stores just in-frame clones and leaves some out. The table lists fewer than 70,000 clones, roughly four fifths of them singletons. The input for sequencing was CD4+ or CD8+ T cells sorted from blood, taken in a trial of the OX40 agonist ivuxolimab. These receptors were obtained from an adult with an advanced solid tumor such as melanoma, head and neck, liver or kidney cancer.

V and J are TRBV4-2 and TRBJ2-1; D gene uncertain. The germline gives CDR1 LGHNA, CDR2 YNFKEQ. Deletions cut 1 base from V and 8 bases from J, with 3 bases between. This CDR3 comprises 11 residues. The CDR3 bases are TGTGCCAGCAGCCAAGCCGATGAGCAGTTCTTC. Translation: CASSQADEQFF.

The J gene is TRBJ2-7, the V gene TRBV5-6; D is unclear. Germline loops: CDR1 SGHDT, CDR2 YYEEEE. The CDR3 runs to 14 residues. With 3 bases removed from V and 0 bases from J, the gap between germline ends came to 10 bases. CDR3 loop: CASSSPTDSYEQYF. CDR3 DNA: TGTGCCAGCAGCTCACCGACGGACTCCTACGAGCAGTACTTC.

V is TRBV7-2 and J is TRBJ2-7; no firm D call. Trimming removed 2 bases at V and 6 bases at J, with 11 bases between. The CDR3 length is 13 residues. Per germline, CDR1 SGHTA and CDR2 FQGNSA. This CDR3 is CASSLKGNVEQYF. In nucleotides, the CDR3 is TGTGCCAGCAGCTTAAAGGGAAATGTCGAGCAGTACTTC. The whole variable domain, remainder taken from reference TRBV7-2 and TRBJ2-7, is GAGVSQSPSNKVTEKGKDVELRCDPISGHTALYWYRQSLGQGLEFLIYFQGNSAPDKSGLPSDRFSAERTGGSVSTLTIQRTQQEDSAVYLCASSLKGNVEQYFGPGTRLTVT.

The chain uses TRBV10-1 and TRBJ2-7, with D possibly being TRBD2 (6 bases). CDR3 length equals 14 residues. The germline gives CDR1 WNHNN, CDR2 SYGVQD (reference sequence). Trimming took off 8 bases at V and 4 bases at J, with 18 bases between the two ends. The CDR3 sequence: CASHRRAAGYEQYF. Here the CDR3 DNA reads TGCGCCAGCCACAGGAGGGCGGCGGGTTACGAGCAGTACTTC.

The gene calls are TRBV19 and TRBJ1-3; D unclear. Trimming left V 3 bases short and J 0 bases short, with 9 bases between. This CDR3 region has 15 residues. Germline-derived CDR1 and CDR2 are LNHDA and SQIVND (reference sequence). The CDR3 loop reads CASSMDPSSGNTIYF. DNA for the CDR3: TGTGCCAGTAGTATGGATCCGAGCTCTGGAAACACCATATATTTT.

The rearrangement links TRBV11-3 to TRBJ2-7; 9 bases map to TRBD1. CDR3 length equals 13 residues. V was pared by 3 bases and J by 4 bases, with 1 base of the junction left unmatched. Germline V gene data show CDR1 as SGHNT and CDR2 as YENEEA. The CDR3, as DNA: TGTGCCAGCAGCTTGGGGACAGGGTACGAGCAGTACTTC. Translation: CASSLGTGYEQYF.

The chain couples TRBV11-2 to TRBJ2-1, with 10 bases aligning to TRBD1. CDR1 and CDR2 from the germline V gene are SGHAT and FQNNGV. This CDR3 has 16 amino acids. The J segment lost 7 bases and the V segment lost 4 bases, leaving 10 bases of the junction unmatched. The CDR3 region is CASSSTRDRGANEQFF. The DNA of the CDR3 is TGTGCCAGCAGCTCGACCCGGGACAGGGGAGCGAATGAGCAGTTCTTC.

This chain connects TRBV6-5 to TRBJ2-1; no clear D gene. There are 12 residues in the CDR3. CDR1 is MNHEY and CDR2 is SVGAGI in the germline V gene. Trimming pared 2 bases from V and 5 bases from J, leaving 4 bases between. The CDR3 loop reads CASSYTHNEQFF. CDR3 DNA sequence: TGTGCCAGCAGTTACACCCACAATGAGCAGTTCTTC.

The V and J genes are TRBV19 and TRBJ2-7; the match to TRBD2 covers 10 bases. The CDR3 covers 15 residues. Germline CDR1 LNHDA, CDR2 SQIVND (reference sequence). J was trimmed by 4 bases and V by 3 bases; bases with no gene match: 6. CDR3 region: CASSIASGSTYEQYF. In nucleotides, the CDR3 is TGTGCCAGTAGTATCGCTAGCGGGAGTACTTACGAGCAGTACTTC.

The chain links TRBV27 to TRBJ2-6; no firm D call. Per germline, CDR1 MNHEY and CDR2 SMNVEV (reference sequence). V lost 3 bases, J lost 1 base, and 7 bases lay in between. The CDR3 is 15 amino acids. The CDR3 DNA sequence: TGTGCCAGCAGTTTTATTGGGTCTGGGGCCAACGTCCTGACTTTC. Its protein is CASSFIGSGANVLTF.